What follows are 17 T cell receptor beta chains derived from one specimen sequenced in a study of blood T cell repertoires in COVID-19. Only in-frame clones appear in the TCRdb table, and some are missing; sequencing was by immunoSEQ multiplex PCR. The sample has approximately 200,000 clones, more than 70% seen once; the top ten hold 4%. Sequenced sample: peripheral blood. The receptors were gathered from a woman aged 25 to 39 with acute or convalescent COVID-19.

The chain joins TRBV7-9 to TRBJ2-3, with TRBD2 matching 13 bases. The germline V gene has CDR1 SEHNR and CDR2 FQNEAQ (reference sequence). V lost 3 bases and J lost 4; bases outside the gene matches: 4. The CDR3 covers 16 residues. The CDR3 here is CASSFRLAGGPDTQYF. The CDR3 bases are TGTGCCAGCAGCTTTAGACTAGCGGGAGGCCCAGATACGCAGTATTTT.

This chain links TRBV11-2 with TRBJ1-1; tentatively, D is TRBD1 (5 bases). Germline CDR1 SGHAT, CDR2 FQNNGV. CDR3 length equals 17 residues. V shed 2 bases and J shed 4 bases, with 20 bases lying between them. Here the CDR3 reads CASSLISLDTPITEAFF. As DNA, the CDR3 is TGTGCCAGCAGCTTAATCTCATTGGACACTCCTATCACTGAAGCTTTCTTT. Looking up the rest from reference TRBV11-2 and TRBJ1-1 gives the full variable domain: EAGVAQSPRYKIIEKRQSVAFWCNPISGHATLYWYQQILGQGPKLLIQFQNNGVVDDSQLPKDRFSAERLKGVDSTLKIQPAKLEDSAVYLCASSLISLDTPITEAFFGQGTRLTVV.

This clone was seen just once. The chain joins TRBV10-3 to TRBJ2-2; 10 bases map to TRBD1. Per the germline V gene, CDR1 is ENHRY and CDR2 is SYGVKD. V shed 10 bases and J 7 bases; nucleotides not matched to a gene: 9. The CDR3 consists of 14 residues. CDR3 amino acids: CATRDRGSHGELFF. Here the CDR3 DNA reads TGTGCCACCCGGGACAGGGGATCCCACGGGGAGCTGTTTTTT.

J is TRBJ1-1 and V is TRBV28; D is unclear. Germline values: CDR1 MDHEN, CDR2 SYDVKM. Trimming cost V 6 bases and J 4 bases, with 12 bases left between them. This CDR3 region has 13 residues. The CDR3: CASRLTRGTEAFF. CDR3 bases: TGTGCCAGCAGATTGACCCGAGGCACTGAAGCTTTCTTT.

The chain has TRBV11-2 and TRBJ2-7; D is unresolved. V lost 5 bases to trimming and J lost 2 bases, with 13 bases between them. Germline CDR1 is SGHAT and CDR2 is FQNNGV. The CDR3 has 14 amino acids. CDR3 sequence (DNA): TGTGCCAGCAGCGCCAGAGGTTTTGCCTACGAGCAGTACTTC. This codes for CASSARGFAYEQYF.

The chain has TRBV21-1 and TRBJ1-6. TRBV21-1 is given as a pseudogene. The CDR3 runs 12 residues. The chain's CDR3 is CASSGSDSPLHF. As DNA, the CDR3 is TGTGCCAGCAGTGGCAGCGATTCACCCCTCCACTTT.

This rearrangement joins TRBV2 to TRBJ1-1; no clear D. The CDR3 length is 11 residues. Germline CDR1 is SNHLY and CDR2 is FYNNEI. V was cut by 7 bases and J by 4 bases, with 7 bases left in between. The CDR3 region is CASKYITEAFF. DNA for the CDR3: TGTGCCAGCAAATACATCACTGAAGCTTTCTTT.

V usage is TRBV7-2 and J usage is TRBJ2-2, with D possibly matching TRBD1 (5 bases). Trimming removed 6 bases at V and 2 bases at J, with 7 bases between. Germline V gene data show CDR1 as SGHTA and CDR2 as FQGNSA. CDR3 length equals 13 residues. The CDR3 loop is CASRDINTGELFF. The CDR3, as DNA: TGTGCCAGCAGGGACATCAACACCGGGGAGCTGTTTTTT.

This clone was counted a single time. The V and J genes are TRBV14 and TRBJ2-5; D gene unclear. The V gene's germline CDR1 is SGHDN and CDR2 FVKESK. The V gene lost 2 bases and the J gene lost 4 bases, with 5 bases spanning the gap. CDR3 length equals 12 residues. The CDR3 reads CASSQTIETQYF. CDR3 coding DNA: TGTGCCAGCAGCCAAACTATAGAGACCCAGTACTTC.

This rearrangement joins TRBV9 to TRBJ2-3, with 10 bases identical to TRBD2. Germline V lookup: CDR1 SGDLS, CDR2 YYNGEE. The CDR3 length is 15 residues. With V trimmed by 4 bases and J by 4 bases, 6 bases remained unmatched. DNA for the CDR3: TGTGCCAGCAGCCCTGTAGCGGGAGGTGCAGATACGCAGTATTTT. Its protein is CASSPVAGGADTQYF.

The gene calls are TRBV9 and TRBJ2-1; 8 positions match TRBD1. J was trimmed by 7 bases and V by 0 bases; bases with no gene match: 9. The CDR3 extends over 16 amino acids. CDR1 and CDR2 (germline): SGDLS, YYNGEE. CDR3 coding DNA: TGTGCCAGCAGCGTAGCCGGACAGGGACCCTGGAATGAGCAGTTCTTC. Translated: CASSVAGQGPWNEQFF.

V and J are TRBV21-1 and TRBJ2-4; the listed D gene, TRBD1, was not tested against the DNA. TRBV21-1 is described as a pseudogene. The CDR3 spans 23 residues. CDR3 bases: TGTGCCAGCAGCAAAGCGTACATCTACCGGGACAGGGGGTTTAATCTAGCCAAAAACATTCAGTACTTC. It yields the protein CASSKAYIYRDRGFNLAKNIQYF.

V gene TRBV5-1 combines with J gene TRBJ2-7; 8 nucleotides agree with TRBD1. This CDR3 spans 14 amino acids. Trimming removed 4 bases from V and 6 bases from J; junction bases left unmatched: 9. Germline-derived CDR1 and CDR2 are SGHRS and YFSETQ. CDR3 amino acids: CASSGPGQVSEQYF. Written as DNA, the CDR3 is TGCGCCAGCAGCGGTCCGGGACAGGTCAGCGAGCAGTACTTC.

This sequence joins TRBV19 and TRBJ1-3, with 7 bases fitting TRBD1. The CDR3 spans 14 residues. Germline assignment: CDR1 LNHDA and CDR2 SQIVND (reference sequence). V trimming: 7 bases; J trimming: 4 bases; junction bases outside the gene matches: 7. The CDR3 is CASTATGSGNTIYF. The CDR3 DNA is TGTGCCAGTACGGCGACAGGGTCGGGAAACACCATATATTTT.

This chain connects TRBV5-4 to TRBJ2-4; 8 positions agree with TRBD1. The CDR3 spans 14 residues. J lost 3 bases, V lost 2 bases, and 1 base had no gene match. The germline gives CDR1 SGHNT, CDR2 YYREEE (reference sequence). The CDR3 nucleotides are TGTGCCAGCAGCTTACAGGGGGACAAAAACATTCAGTACTTC. Protein product: CASSLQGDKNIQYF.

The V call is TRBV30, the J call TRBJ2-5; D might be TRBD2 (5 bases). V lost 2 bases, J lost 5 bases, and 12 bases lay in between. From germline, CDR1 is GTSNPN and CDR2 SVGIG (reference sequence). The CDR3 is made up of 13 amino acids. CDR3 residues: CAWSHSRTETQYF. The CDR3 nucleotides read TGTGCCTGGAGTCATTCTAGGACTGAGACCCAGTACTTC.

This rearrangement joins TRBV28 to TRBJ1-5; D possibly corresponds to TRBD1 (5 bases). The CDR3 length is 16 residues. V was clipped by 6 bases and J by 3 bases, with 18 bases between them. CDR1 is MDHEN and CDR2 is SYDVKM in the germline V gene. CDR3 in amino acids: CASSSTKGHLNQPQHF. In DNA, the CDR3 is TGTGCCAGCAGCTCCACCAAGGGGCATCTCAATCAGCCCCAGCATTTT. The entire variable domain, with the rest obtained from reference TRBV28 and TRBJ1-5, is as follows: DVKVTQSSRYLVKRTGEKVFLECVQDMDHENMFWYRQDPGLGLRLIYFSYDVKMKEKGDIPEGYSVSREKKERFSLILESASTNQTSMYLCASSSTKGHLNQPQHFGDGTRLSIL.